Below, 25 T cell receptor beta chains from the same sample are listed, as sequenced in a study of tumor-infiltrating lymphocytes in primary liver carcinoma. The study co-extracted DNA and RNA from around 20-30 mg of unsorted bulk tissue. The investigators made TCR beta cDNA from approximately 500 ng total RNA, using a constant-region primer. Slightly modified ARM-PCR with three nested multiplex PCR rounds yielded TCR beta libraries. Amplification in the first two PCR rounds was performed using TRBV1-TRBV30 forward primers and a C-beta reverse primer for approximately 10 cycles each. TCRdb re-analysed the multiplex PCR reads in MiXCR, keeping a single row per CDR3 protein. The profile shows approximately 100,000 distinct CDR3 sequences, more than 65% of them singletons. Material for sequencing was liver tumor tissue from sampling region 2. The subset was: tumor region T2, inferior pole. The receptors stem from a woman aged 60 to 75 with primary liver carcinoma and hepatitis B virus infection.

This clonotype was detected ten times or more. This sequence joins TRBV6-5 and TRBJ2-7, with D perhaps matching TRBD2 (5 bases). The CDR3 totals 13 residues. From germline, CDR1 is MNHEY and CDR2 SVGAGI. V was trimmed by 8 bases and J by 1 base, leaving 12 bases between them. The CDR3 reads CASGNSGSYEQYF. DNA for the CDR3: TGTGCCAGCGGGAATTCGGGATCCTACGAGCAGTACTTC.

The table lists this clonotype with a few counts. The gene calls are TRBV5-1 and TRBJ2-7; D is possibly TRBD2 (5 bases). This CDR3 is built from 15 residues. Trimming removed 0 bases from V and 7 bases from J, with 17 bases in between. Germline V gives CDR1 SGHRS, CDR2 YFSETQ. As DNA, the CDR3 is TGCGCCAGCAGCTTGGGGCTGGCGGACCGCGGGGAGCAGTACTTC. It translates to CASSLGLADRGEQYF.

Remarks on this clonotype: The junction departs from germline at one end; a sequencing error may be responsible. The V and J genes are TRBV5-1 and TRBJ2-1, with 7 nucleotides matching TRBD2. Germline loops: CDR1 SGHRS, CDR2 YFSETQ. The CDR3 length is 14 residues. The CDR3 region is CASNLGGSPNKQFF. The CDR3 DNA follows: TGCGCCAGCAACTTGGGCGGGAGTCCAAATAAGCAGTTCTTC. The full variable domain, rest sourced from reference TRBV5-1 and TRBJ2-1, is KAGVTQTPRYLIKTRGQQVTLSCSPISGHRSVSWYQQTPGQGLQFLFEYFSETQRNKGNFPGRFSGRQFSNSRSEMNVSTLELGDSALYLCASNLGGSPNKQFFGPGTRLTVL.

In regard to this clonotype: A much larger clone is a single base away; this may be a read error. The CDR3 loop reads CASSISSSSTDTQYF. The CDR3, as DNA: TGCGCCAGCAGCATATCTAGTTCTAGCACAGATACGCAGTATTTT. The chain recombines TRBV5-1 with TRBJ2-3; no firm D call. The V end was cut by 4 bases, the J end by 0 bases, with 12 bases between. The CDR3 loop spans 15 amino acids. CDR1 is SGHRS, CDR2 YFSETQ, per germline.

V is TRBV18 and J is TRBJ1-2, with 7 bases aligning to TRBD1. Trimming removed 2 bases from V and 6 bases from J; junction bases left unmatched: 12. There are 16 residues in the CDR3. Germline CDR1 and CDR2: KGHSH and LQKENI. The CDR3 protein is CASSPIRAGGADGYTF. The DNA for the CDR3 is TGTGCCAGCTCACCAATCCGGGCAGGGGGAGCCGATGGCTACACCTTC.

As for this clonotype: A read error may produce the germline difference seen at one junction end. V is TRBV7-9 and J is TRBJ2-2; D not certain. Germline V CDR1 and CDR2: SEHNR, FQNEAQ (reference sequence). The CDR3 has 14 residues. The CDR3 DNA is TGTGTCAGCAGCCCGCGTCCCGGAGCCGGGGAGCTGTTTTTT. Protein sequence: CVSSPRPGAGELFF.

The count of this clonotype is one. This chain connects TRBV6-1 to TRBJ1-3; TRBD1 is a possible D gene (5 bases). The ends were cut back, 7 bases at V and 6 bases at J, with 13 bases in the middle. The CDR3 sequence is 13 residues long. Germline V gene data show CDR1 as MNHNS and CDR2 as SASEGT. CDR3 in DNA: TGTGCCAGCATGGAAAGGGGCAAAAACACCATATATTTT. It encodes CASMERGKNTIYF.

The table lists this clonotype with many counts. V usage is TRBV5-1 and J usage is TRBJ2-1; 8 bases are a match to TRBD2. CDR3 length: 17 amino acids. The germline CDR1 and CDR2 sequences are SGHRS and YFSETQ. V dropped 1 base and J dropped 9; count of bases not matched to a gene: 15. The CDR3 nucleotides are TGCGCCAGCAGCTTGAGGGTTATCGCGGGAGGCAGCACTGAGCAGTTCTTC. Encoded protein: CASSLRVIAGGSTEQFF. Full variable domain (outside the CDR3, taken from reference TRBV5-1 and TRBJ2-1): KAGVTQTPRYLIKTRGQQVTLSCSPISGHRSVSWYQQTPGQGLQFLFEYFSETQRNKGNFPGRFSGRQFSNSRSEMNVSTLELGDSALYLCASSLRVIAGGSTEQFFGPGTRLTVL.

Many counts were recorded for this clonotype. The chain employs TRBV28 and TRBJ2-7; D is possibly TRBD1 (6 bases). In germline, CDR1 is MDHEN, CDR2 SYDVKM. V was shortened by 5 bases and J by 2 bases, with 16 bases between the two germline ends. The CDR3 totals 15 residues. CDR3 nucleotide sequence: TGTGCCAGCAGTCCGCCGGGTAGGGGGACCTACGAGCAGTACTTC. Its protein is CASSPPGRGTYEQYF.

For this clonotype: The junction differs from germline at one of its ends, possibly a read error. J is TRBJ2-1 and V is TRBV29-1, with 12 nucleotides matching TRBD2. CDR3 length: 15 residues. Germline-derived CDR1 and CDR2 are SQVTM and ANQGSEA. Here the CDR3 reads CSLEVWTSGINEQFF. Here the CDR3 DNA reads TGCAGCCTTGAAGTCTGGACTAGCGGGATTAATGAGCAGTTCTTC.

Regarding this clonotype: Because it lacks the conserved phenylalanine or tryptophan at the end, this CDR3 is likely a read error. The CDR3 DNA follows: TGCAGCGTTATTCCAGGACAGCCGAACACAGGGGAGCTGTTTTGT. Its protein is CSVIPGQPNTGELFC. This chain joins TRBV29-1 and TRBJ2-2; tentatively, D is TRBD1 (6 bases). Germline values: CDR1 SQVTM, CDR2 ANQGSEA. There are 15 residues in the CDR3.

The genes are TRBV19 and TRBJ1-1, with D uncertain. Between the trimmed V and J ends, which lost 7 bases and 0 bases, there was a span of 15 bases. Germline V gene data show CDR1 as LNHDA and CDR2 as SQIVND (reference sequence). The CDR3 covers 15 residues. Written as DNA, the CDR3 is TGTGCCAGTATGATCCCCGGCGGATTGAACACTGAAGCTTTCTTT. Its protein is CASMIPGGLNTEAFF.

As to this clonotype: One base away lies a much larger clone, so this may be a sequencing read error. This chain links TRBV14 with TRBJ2-2, with TRBD1 matching over 11 bases. The CDR3 is 14 amino acids. Germline V gene data show CDR1 as SGHDN and CDR2 as FVKESK. In DNA, the CDR3 is TGTGCCGGCAGCCGGGACAGGGGGACCGGGGAGCTGTTTTTT. Its protein is CAGSRDRGTGELFF.

This clonotype was seen at least ten times. The genes are TRBV29-1 and TRBJ2-6; 10 bases agree with TRBD1. The CDR3 is 15 amino acids. CDR1 and CDR2 (germline): SQVTM, ANQGSEA. V lost 5 bases, J lost 2 bases, and 3 bases stayed unmatched. In DNA, the CDR3 is TGCAGCGTTCGGGGACAGGGGACTGGGGCCAACGTCCTGACTTTC. Translated, it gives CSVRGQGTGANVLTF.

Concerning this clonotype itself: Just one base apart from a much larger clone, this may be a read error. No conserved phenylalanine or tryptophan is present at the end of the CDR3, so a read error is the likely explanation. The J gene is TRBJ1-3, the V gene TRBV5-4; 7 bases align to TRBD1. This CDR3 has 14 residues. CDR1 SGHNT and CDR2 YYREEE come from the germline V gene (reference sequence). J was trimmed by 2 bases and V by 4 bases; bases with no gene match: 3. CDR3 region: CASSPGGTGNTIYL. The CDR3 DNA is TGTGCCAGCAGCCCAGGGGGGACTGGAAACACCATATATTTG.

This clonotype occurred many times. V gene TRBV12-3 or TRBV12-4 combines with J gene TRBJ2-2; TRBD1 aligns across 8 bases. V shed 1 base, J shed 6 bases, and the junction held 4 bases outside the gene matches. The CDR3 loop spans 15 amino acids. This chain's CDR3 is CASSLGTGSAGELFF. In nucleotides, the CDR3 is TGTGCCAGCAGTTTAGGGACAGGGTCCGCCGGGGAGCTGTTTTTT.

This chain joins TRBV29-1 and TRBJ2-3; 7 bases are a match to TRBD2. CDR1 and CDR2 (germline): SQVTM, ANQGSEA. Germline trimming cut 5 bases from V and 6 bases from J; bases unmatched to any gene: 14. The CDR3 is 15 residues long. The CDR3 region has the DNA TGCAGCGTTAAGATAGTGGGAGGGCCCACTGATACGCAGTATTTT. It encodes CSVKIVGGPTDTQYF.

Comments on this clonotype: This CDR3 is missing its conserved last phenylalanine or tryptophan, likely due to a read error. The CDR3 protein is CASRFGMDNEQFL. The CDR3 nucleotides are TGTGCCAGCAGATTCGGCATGGATAATGAGCAGTTCTTA. V and J are TRBV11-1 and TRBJ2-1; D gene ambiguous. Germline V gene lookup returns CDR1 SGHAT and CDR2 FQDESV (reference sequence). The CDR3 extends over 13 amino acids. The V end lost 6 bases, the J end lost 7 bases, and 13 bases lay between the germline ends.

This chain joins TRBV11-3 and TRBJ2-1, with TRBD2 matching over 9 bases. Germline CDR1 SGHNT, CDR2 YENEEA. The CDR3 sequence is 17 residues long. V lost 4 bases to trimming and J lost 8 bases; unmatched junction nucleotides: 15. CDR3 sequence reads: CASSSVLRTSAVDEQFF. CDR3 DNA: TGTGCCAGCAGCTCAGTATTGAGGACTAGCGCCGTCGATGAGCAGTTCTTC.

Worth noting for this clonotype: A much larger clone is a single base away; this may be a read error. V and J are TRBV7-9 and TRBJ1-2; D unclear. CDR1 and CDR2 (germline): SEHNR, FQNEAQ (reference sequence). There are 15 residues in the CDR3. The CDR3 DNA sequence: TGTGCCAGCGGCTTAGAAGGTCTGCAGGTTGGCGGCTACACCTTC. This sequence encodes CASGLEGLQVGGYTF. Filled out from reference TRBV7-9 and TRBJ1-2, the complete variable domain reads DTGVSQNPRHKITKRGQNVTFRCDPISEHNRLYWYRQTLGQGPEFLTYFQNEAQLEKSRLLSDRFSAERPKGSFSTLEIQRTEQGDSAMYLCASGLEGLQVGGYTFGSGTRLTVV.

The V call is TRBV12-5, the J call TRBJ2-7; 8 nucleotides match TRBD1. CDR3 length equals 13 residues. CDR1 is LGHNT and CDR2 is FRNRAP in the germline V gene. The CDR3 sequence: CDSGFDRGYEQYF. In DNA form, the CDR3 reads TGTGACAGTGGTTTTGACAGGGGTTACGAGCAGTACTTC.

Notes on this clonotype: This clone may be a read error of a much larger clone one base away. This chain links TRBV29-1 with TRBJ2-3, with unresolved D. The CDR3 totals 12 residues. The germline CDR1 and CDR2 sequences are SQVTM and ANQGSEA. The CDR3 nucleotides are TGCGGCGTTGGAAGGAGCACAGATGCGCAGTATTTT. Translating it yields CGVGRSTDAQYF.

In this sample, this clonotype turned up many times. V gene TRBV12-3 or TRBV12-4 combines with J gene TRBJ1-6; D might be TRBD1 (6 bases). CDR3 size: 15 residues. The V end was cut by 4 bases, the J end by 6 bases, with 13 bases between. The CDR3 spells CASSSQGMSNSPLHF. DNA for the CDR3: TGTGCCAGCAGTTCGCAGGGGATGAGTAATTCACCCCTCCACTTT.

To note about this clonotype: Germline is not matched at one junction end, which may reflect a read error. The genes are TRBV11-2 and TRBJ2-3; D call uncertain. The CDR3 covers 17 residues. The germline gives CDR1 SGHAT, CDR2 FQNNGV. Written as DNA, the CDR3 is TGTGCCAGCAGCTTAGGGGGAATAACGTGCACGTCAGATACGCGGTATTTT. This encodes CASSLGGITCTSDTRYF.

This clonotype was seen many times. The gene calls are TRBV6-6 and TRBJ2-4, with 11 nucleotides matching TRBD2. Germline assignment: CDR1 MNHNY and CDR2 SVGAGI (reference sequence). The CDR3 spans 16 residues. After removal of 7 bases from V and 2 bases from J, the junction contained 7 bases not matched to a gene. CDR3 in amino acids: CASTTSGSGSKNIQYF. Written as DNA, the CDR3 is TGTGCCAGCACCACTAGCGGGAGTGGGTCCAAAAACATTCAGTACTTC.